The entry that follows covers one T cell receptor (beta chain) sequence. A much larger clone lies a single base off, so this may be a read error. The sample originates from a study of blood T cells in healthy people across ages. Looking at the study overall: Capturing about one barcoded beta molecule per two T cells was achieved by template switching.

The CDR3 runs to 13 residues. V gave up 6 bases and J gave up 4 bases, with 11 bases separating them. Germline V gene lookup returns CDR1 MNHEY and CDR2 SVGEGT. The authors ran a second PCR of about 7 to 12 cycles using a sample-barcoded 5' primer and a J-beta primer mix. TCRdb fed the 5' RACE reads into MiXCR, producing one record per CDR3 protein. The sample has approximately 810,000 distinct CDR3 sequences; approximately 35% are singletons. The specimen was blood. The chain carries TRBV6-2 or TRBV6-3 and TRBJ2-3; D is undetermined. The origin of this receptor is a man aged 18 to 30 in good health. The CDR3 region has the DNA TGTGCCAGCAGCGTATTGGCAGCAGATACGCAGTATTTT. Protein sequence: CASSVLAADTQYF.